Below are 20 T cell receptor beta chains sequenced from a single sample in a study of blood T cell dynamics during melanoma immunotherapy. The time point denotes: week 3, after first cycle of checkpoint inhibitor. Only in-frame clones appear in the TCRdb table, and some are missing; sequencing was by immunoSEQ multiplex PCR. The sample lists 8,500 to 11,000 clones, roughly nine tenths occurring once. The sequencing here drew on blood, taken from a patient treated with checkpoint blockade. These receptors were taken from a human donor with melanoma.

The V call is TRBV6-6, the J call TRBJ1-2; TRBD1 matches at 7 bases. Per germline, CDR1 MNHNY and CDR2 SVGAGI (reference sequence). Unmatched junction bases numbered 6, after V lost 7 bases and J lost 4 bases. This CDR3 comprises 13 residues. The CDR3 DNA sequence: TGTGCCAGCAAACCGACAGGGACCTATGGCTACACCTTC. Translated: CASKPTGTYGYTF.

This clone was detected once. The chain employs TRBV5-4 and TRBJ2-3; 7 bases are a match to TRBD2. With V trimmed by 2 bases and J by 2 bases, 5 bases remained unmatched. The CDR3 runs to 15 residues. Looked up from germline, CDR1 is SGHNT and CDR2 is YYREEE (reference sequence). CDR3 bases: TGTGCCAGCAGCTTAACCGGGACTACCACAGATACGCAGTATTTT. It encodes CASSLTGTTTDTQYF.

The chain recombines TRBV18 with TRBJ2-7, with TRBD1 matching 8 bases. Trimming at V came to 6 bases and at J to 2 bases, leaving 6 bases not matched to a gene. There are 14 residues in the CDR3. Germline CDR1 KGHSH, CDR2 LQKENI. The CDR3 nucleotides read TGTGCCAGCTCCTTGGGACAGGACCCCTACGAGCAGTACTTC. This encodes CASSLGQDPYEQYF.

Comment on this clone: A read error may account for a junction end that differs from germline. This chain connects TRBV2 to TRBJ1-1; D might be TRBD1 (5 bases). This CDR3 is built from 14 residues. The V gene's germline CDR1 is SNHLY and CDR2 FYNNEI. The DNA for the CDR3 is TGTGCCCGCAGGAGGGGCCCACGGAACACTGAAGCTTTCTTT. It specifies CARRRGPRNTEAFF. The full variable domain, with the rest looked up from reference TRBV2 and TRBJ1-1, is EPEVTQTPSHQVTQMGQEVILRCVPISNHLYFYWYRQILGQKVEFLVSFYNNEISEKSEIFDDQFSVERPDGSNFTLKIRSTKLEDSAMYFCARRRGPRNTEAFFGQGTRLTVV.

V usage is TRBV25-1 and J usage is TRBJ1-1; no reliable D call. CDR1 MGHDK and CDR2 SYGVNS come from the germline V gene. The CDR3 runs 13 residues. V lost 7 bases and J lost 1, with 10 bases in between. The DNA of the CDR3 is TGTGCCAGCACAAAAAATCCGAACACTGAAGCTTTCTTT. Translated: CASTKNPNTEAFF.

CDR3 sequence reads: CATSRGGASGNTIYF. Here the CDR3 DNA reads TGTGCCACCAGCAGAGGAGGAGCCTCTGGAAACACCATATATTTT. This sequence joins TRBV15 and TRBJ1-3; D is uncertain. Trimming took 1 base from V and 0 from J, leaving 7 bases between them. CDR1 LNHNV and CDR2 YYDKDF come from the germline V gene (reference sequence). The CDR3 runs to 15 residues. Based on the CDR3 plus reference TRBV15 and TRBJ1-3, the full variable domain is DAMVIQNPRYQVTQFGKPVTLSCSQTLNHNVMYWYQQKSSQAPKLLFHYYDKDFNNEADTPDNFQSRRPNTSFCFLDIRSPGLGDTAMYLCATSRGGASGNTIYFGEGSWLTVV.

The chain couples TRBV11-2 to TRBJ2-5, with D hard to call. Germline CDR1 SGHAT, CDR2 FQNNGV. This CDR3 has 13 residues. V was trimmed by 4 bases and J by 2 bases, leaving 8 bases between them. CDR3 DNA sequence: TGTGCCAGCAGCTCCCATCCGCAAGAGACCCAGTACTTC. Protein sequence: CASSSHPQETQYF.

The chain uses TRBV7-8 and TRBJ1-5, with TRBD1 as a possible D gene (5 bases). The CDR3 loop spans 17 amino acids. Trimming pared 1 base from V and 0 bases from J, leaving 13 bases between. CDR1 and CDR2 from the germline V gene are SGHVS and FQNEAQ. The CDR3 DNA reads TGTGCCAGCAGCTTAGATCAGGGATGGTATAGCAATCAGCCCCAGCATTTT. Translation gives CASSLDQGWYSNQPQHF.

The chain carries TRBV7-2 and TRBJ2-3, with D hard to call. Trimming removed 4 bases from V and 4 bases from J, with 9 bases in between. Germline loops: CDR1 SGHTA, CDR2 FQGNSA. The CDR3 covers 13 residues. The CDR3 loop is CASSSEIADTQYF. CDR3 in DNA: TGTGCCAGCAGCTCGGAGATCGCAGATACGCAGTATTTT.

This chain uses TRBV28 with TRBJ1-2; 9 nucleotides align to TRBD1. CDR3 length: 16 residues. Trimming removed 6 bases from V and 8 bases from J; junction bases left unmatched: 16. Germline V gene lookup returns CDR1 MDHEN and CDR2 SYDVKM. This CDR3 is CASRGPTGQGEFGYTF. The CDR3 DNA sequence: TGTGCCAGCAGAGGCCCGACGGGACAGGGCGAGTTCGGCTACACCTTC.

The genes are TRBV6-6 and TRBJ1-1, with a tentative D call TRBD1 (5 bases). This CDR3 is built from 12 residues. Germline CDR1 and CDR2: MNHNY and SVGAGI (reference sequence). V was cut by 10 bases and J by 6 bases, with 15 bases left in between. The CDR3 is CATQGWRPEAFF. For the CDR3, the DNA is TGTGCCACTCAGGGATGGAGGCCTGAAGCTTTCTTT.

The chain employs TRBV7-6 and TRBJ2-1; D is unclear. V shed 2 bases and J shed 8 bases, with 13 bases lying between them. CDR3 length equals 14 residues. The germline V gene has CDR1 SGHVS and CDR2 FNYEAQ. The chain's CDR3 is CASSLNGFQYEQFF. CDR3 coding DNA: TGTGCCAGCAGCTTAAATGGCTTTCAATATGAGCAGTTCTTC.

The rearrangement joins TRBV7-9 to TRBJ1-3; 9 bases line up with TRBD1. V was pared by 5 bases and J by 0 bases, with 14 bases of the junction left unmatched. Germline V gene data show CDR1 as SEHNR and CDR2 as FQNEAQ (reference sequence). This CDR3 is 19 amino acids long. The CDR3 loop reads CASSAIRDRVLFSGNTIYF. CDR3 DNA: TGTGCCAGCAGCGCTATCCGGGACAGGGTTCTCTTCTCTGGAAACACCATATATTTT.

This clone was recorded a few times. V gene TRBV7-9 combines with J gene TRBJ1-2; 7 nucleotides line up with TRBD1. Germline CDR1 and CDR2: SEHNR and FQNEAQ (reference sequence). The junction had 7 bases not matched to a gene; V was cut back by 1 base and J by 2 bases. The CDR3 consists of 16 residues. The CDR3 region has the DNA TGTGCCAGCAGCTTAGGAAGACGGGACAGCAACTATGGCTACACCTTC. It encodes CASSLGRRDSNYGYTF.

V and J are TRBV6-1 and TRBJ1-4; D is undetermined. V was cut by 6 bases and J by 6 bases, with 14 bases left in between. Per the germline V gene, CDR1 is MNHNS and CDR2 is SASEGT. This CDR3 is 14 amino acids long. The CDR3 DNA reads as TGTGCCAGCAGGGACGTTCGCGGGCATGAAAAACTGTTTTTT. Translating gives CASRDVRGHEKLFF.

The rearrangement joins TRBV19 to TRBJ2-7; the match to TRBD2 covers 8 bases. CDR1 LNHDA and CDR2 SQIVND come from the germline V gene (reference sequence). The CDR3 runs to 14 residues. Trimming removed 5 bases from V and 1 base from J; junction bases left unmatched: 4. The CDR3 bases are TGTGCCAGTAGTCCTCAGCGGGAGTCCTACGAGCAGTACTTC. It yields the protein CASSPQRESYEQYF.

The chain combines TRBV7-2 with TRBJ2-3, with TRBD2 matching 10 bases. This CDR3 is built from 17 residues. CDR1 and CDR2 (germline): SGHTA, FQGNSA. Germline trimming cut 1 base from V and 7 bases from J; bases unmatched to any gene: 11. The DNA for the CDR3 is TGTGCCAGCAGCTTAGTTAATCTAGCGGGAGTTTCGCATACGCAGTATTTT. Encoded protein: CASSLVNLAGVSHTQYF.

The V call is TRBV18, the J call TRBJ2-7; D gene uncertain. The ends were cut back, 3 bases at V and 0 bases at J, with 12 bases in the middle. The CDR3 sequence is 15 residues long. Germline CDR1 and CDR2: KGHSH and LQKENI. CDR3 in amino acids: CASSPTVTFSYEQYF. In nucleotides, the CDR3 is TGTGCCAGCTCACCCACGGTTACCTTCTCCTACGAGCAGTACTTC.

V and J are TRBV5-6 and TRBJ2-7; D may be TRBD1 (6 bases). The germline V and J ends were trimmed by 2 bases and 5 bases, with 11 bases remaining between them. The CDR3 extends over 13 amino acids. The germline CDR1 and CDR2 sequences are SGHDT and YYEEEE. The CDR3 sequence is CASSFYTGNEQYF. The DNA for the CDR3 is TGTGCCAGCAGCTTCTACACAGGGAACGAGCAGTACTTC.

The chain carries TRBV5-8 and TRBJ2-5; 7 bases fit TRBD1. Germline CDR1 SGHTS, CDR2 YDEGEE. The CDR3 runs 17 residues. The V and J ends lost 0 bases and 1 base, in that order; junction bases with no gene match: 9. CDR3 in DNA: TGTGCCAGCAGCTTGGGGAGAATAGGGGGCTTCCAAGAGACCCAGTACTTC. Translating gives CASSLGRIGGFQETQYF.